Below, 22 T cell receptor beta chains from the same sample are listed, as sequenced in a study of T-cell reconstitution after alpha-beta-depleted transplantation in children. Unique molecular identifiers tagged the TCRbeta library. Via MiXCR, TCRdb re-called the PCR reads, giving one row per CDR3 protein. The sample carries around 410,000 distinct CDR3 sequences, roughly 11% recorded once. This specimen consisted of PBMCs from the stem cell graft donor, obtained from the stem cell graft. The receptors stem from a human donor who donated a stem cell graft to a child with acute myeloid leukemia.

This clonotype has just a few counts. The chain is built from TRBV16 and TRBJ2-7; no definite D call. CDR1 is KGHSY and CDR2 is FQNENV in the germline V gene. The V end was cut by 3 bases, the J end by 4 bases, with 10 bases between. The CDR3 spans 13 residues. CDR3 in amino acids: CASSHSRRYEQYF. As DNA, the CDR3 is TGTGCCAGCAGCCACAGCAGGCGTTACGAGCAGTACTTC.

This clonotype was observed a handful of times. The rearrangement uses TRBV30 and TRBJ1-4, with TRBD1 matching 8 bases. The CDR3 is 15 residues long. V lost 3 bases, J lost 5 bases, and 8 bases stayed unmatched. CDR1 GTSNPN and CDR2 SVGIG come from the germline V gene (reference sequence). In DNA, the CDR3 is TGTGCCTGGAGCAAGACGGACAGGGTCAATGAAAAACTGTTTTTT. As protein: CAWSKTDRVNEKLFF.

This clonotype was counted ten times or more. The chain has TRBV7-2 and TRBJ1-5; TRBD1 is a possible D gene (5 bases). Germline values: CDR1 SGHTA, CDR2 FQGNSA. Between the trimmed V and J ends, which lost 1 base and 1 base, there was a span of 8 bases. This CDR3 has 15 amino acids. The CDR3 spells CASSLGQQSNQPQHF. The CDR3 coding sequence is TGTGCCAGCAGCTTAGGACAGCAAAGCAATCAGCCCCAGCATTTT.

As to this clonotype: This may be a read error, as it is one base from a much larger clone. V and J are TRBV20-1 and TRBJ2-3; possibly TRBD2 for D (6 bases). V was pared by 3 bases and J by 5 bases, with 18 bases between. This CDR3 spans 15 amino acids. Germline V gives CDR1 DFQATT, CDR2 SNEGSKA (reference sequence). CDR3 amino acids: CSARGPIGRIDTQYF. In DNA, the CDR3 is TGCAGTGCTAGGGGTCCGATCGGGAGAATAGATACGCAGTATTTT.

This clonotype was observed many times. In nucleotides, the CDR3 is TGCAGCGTTGACGGGGGCGGGCTGGGGCCAGATACGCAGTATTTT. Translation: CSVDGGGLGPDTQYF. The chain recombines TRBV29-1 with TRBJ2-3, with D perhaps given as TRBD1 or TRBD2 (6 bases each). The length of the CDR3 is 15 residues. The ends were cut back, 3 bases at V and 4 bases at J, with 17 bases in the middle. The V gene's germline CDR1 is SQVTM and CDR2 ANQGSEA.

This clonotype appeared a few times. The J gene is TRBJ2-2, the V gene TRBV10-3, with 8 bases fitting TRBD1. CDR3 length equals 18 residues. Germline V gene sequence: CDR1 ENHRY, CDR2 SYGVKD. V trimming: 0 bases; J trimming: 6 bases; junction bases outside the gene matches: 12. DNA of the CDR3: TGTGCCATCAGTGAGTCCTATGCAAAGGACAGGGTCCCCGGGGAGCTGTTTTTT. It specifies CAISESYAKDRVPGELFF.

This clonotype appeared a few times. The chain carries TRBV9 and TRBJ2-3; 8 bases fit TRBD2. V gave up 4 bases and J gave up 3 bases; unmatched junction bases: 7. Germline V lookup: CDR1 SGDLS, CDR2 YYNGEE. The CDR3 totals 15 residues. The CDR3 nucleotides read TGTGCCAGCAGCTCCGTTAGCGGGAAGACAGATACGCAGTATTTT. Translating gives CASSSVSGKTDTQYF.

This clonotype was observed at least ten times. The genes are TRBV29-1 and TRBJ2-1; the D gene is possibly TRBD1 (7 bases). There are 11 residues in the CDR3. Trimming cost V 7 bases and J 11 bases, with 15 bases left between them. CDR1 is SQVTM, CDR2 ANQGSEA, per germline. The CDR3 DNA follows: TGCAGCGCGGGGGACAGCCGGAAGCAGTTCTTC. Protein product: CSAGDSRKQFF.

The chain employs TRBV3-1 and TRBJ2-5; the D call may be TRBD1 or TRBD2 (6 bases each). The CDR3 is 16 residues long. Trimming removed 2 bases from V and 2 bases from J, with 15 bases in between. Germline loops: CDR1 LGHDT, CDR2 YNNKEL (reference sequence). The CDR3 nucleotides are TGTGCCAGCAGCCAATACCTACAGGGAGGTCAAGAGACCCAGTACTTC. It is translated as CASSQYLQGGQETQYF.

The chain uses TRBV3-1 and TRBJ2-1, with TRBD1 matching over 9 bases. Trimming removed 1 base from V and 7 bases from J; junction bases left unmatched: 8. Germline loops: CDR1 LGHDT, CDR2 YNNKEL (reference sequence). The CDR3 has 16 residues. The CDR3 spells CASSQAGTGPLNEQFF. In DNA form, the CDR3 reads TGTGCCAGCAGCCAAGCCGGGACAGGGCCTCTGAATGAGCAGTTCTTC.

This clonotype was detected a few times. CDR3 residues: CASSLGPLAGGDETQYF. Here the CDR3 DNA reads TGTGCCAGCAGTTTAGGTCCCCTAGCGGGGGGAGATGAGACCCAGTACTTC. The chain uses TRBV12-3 or TRBV12-4 and TRBJ2-5, with TRBD2 matching over 11 bases. V lost 1 base and J lost 5; bases outside the gene matches: 9. The CDR3 is 17 amino acids.

This clonotype was seen more than once but under ten times. V usage is TRBV20-1 and J usage is TRBJ2-7; 10 bases agree with TRBD2. The CDR3 consists of 13 residues. Looked up from germline, CDR1 is DFQATT and CDR2 is SNEGSKA (reference sequence). Unmatched junction bases numbered 4, after V lost 6 bases and J lost 2 bases. The CDR3 DNA sequence: TGCAGTGCGACAAGCGGGAGGGCCTACGAGCAGTACTTC. Its translation is CSATSGRAYEQYF.

The chain is built from TRBV5-1 and TRBJ2-1, with D possibly called TRBD1 or TRBD2 (5 bases each). The CDR3 sequence is 13 residues long. Trimming took 6 bases from V and 8 from J, leaving 15 bases between them. Germline loops: CDR1 SGHRS, CDR2 YFSETQ. This chain's CDR3 is CASTRDGQYEQFF. CDR3 DNA: TGCGCCAGCACACGGGACGGTCAGTATGAGCAGTTCTTC.

This clonotype has a count of ten or more. The chain couples TRBV20-1 to TRBJ2-1, with D possibly TRBD2 on 6 matching bases. Germline V gene lookup returns CDR1 DFQATT and CDR2 SNEGSKA (reference sequence). V lost 0 bases and J lost 8, with 14 bases in between. This CDR3 is built from 14 residues. The CDR3 region is CSARENPGGDEQFF. CDR3 sequence (DNA): TGCAGTGCTAGAGAGAACCCGGGCGGGGATGAGCAGTTCTTC.

This clonotype was counted a few times. This rearrangement joins TRBV18 to TRBJ2-1, with D perhaps TRBD1 (8 bases). The germline V gene has CDR1 KGHSH and CDR2 LQKENI. Trimming took off 3 bases at V and 9 bases at J, with 21 bases between the two ends. There are 16 residues in the CDR3. CDR3 residues: CASSPTGGQVRAEQFF. In nucleotides, the CDR3 is TGTGCCAGCTCACCCACGGGGGGACAGGTCCGGGCTGAGCAGTTCTTC. The whole variable domain, remainder taken from reference TRBV18 and TRBJ2-1, is NAGVMQNPRHLVRRRGQEARLRCSPMKGHSHVYWYRQLPEEGLKFMVYLQKENIIDESGMPKERFSAEFPKEGPSILRIQQVVRGDSAAYFCASSPTGGQVRAEQFFGPGTRLTVL.

This sequence joins TRBV29-1 and TRBJ2-5; no clear D gene. V lost 2 bases to trimming and J lost 2 bases, with 6 bases between them. From germline, CDR1 is SQVTM and CDR2 ANQGSEA. The CDR3 spans 12 residues. CDR3: CSVEFIQETQYF. The CDR3 DNA reads as TGCAGCGTTGAATTTATACAAGAGACCCAGTACTTC.

This clonotype was found a few times. The chain recombines TRBV13 with TRBJ2-1, with TRBD2 matching over 12 bases. Germline CDR1 is PRHDT and CDR2 is FYEKMQ (reference sequence). The CDR3 runs 15 residues. The trim removed 10 bases at V and 0 bases at J, leaving 4 bases unmatched. CDR3 DNA: TGTGCCACCCTAGCGGGAGGGAGCTCCTACAATGAGCAGTTCTTC. This translates into CATLAGGSSYNEQFF.

This clonotype showed up just a few times. This rearrangement joins TRBV2 to TRBJ1-1; D is ambiguous. The V gene's germline CDR1 is SNHLY and CDR2 FYNNEI. This CDR3 contains 11 residues. V was shortened by 1 base and J by 7 bases, with 4 bases between the two germline ends. CDR3 nucleotides: TGTGCCAGCAGTGAAGGTTTTGAAGCTTTCTTT. The encoded protein is CASSEGFEAFF.

The CDR3 is CASSLTGLAGAQDTGELFF. The CDR3 coding sequence is TGTGCCAGCAGCCTGACGGGACTAGCGGGAGCCCAGGACACCGGGGAGCTGTTTTTT. The chain joins TRBV9 to TRBJ2-2; 14 bases fit TRBD2. This CDR3 comprises 19 residues. Germline-derived CDR1 and CDR2 are SGDLS and YYNGEE. The ends lost 4 bases at V and 3 bases at J; junction bases unmatched: 11.

The CDR3 here is CASSFLNIPREQETQYF. As DNA, the CDR3 is TGTGCCAGCAGCTTCCTCAATATCCCTAGAGAGCAAGAGACCCAGTACTTC. The V call is TRBV7-9, the J call TRBJ2-5; D call uncertain. Trimming left V 3 bases short and J 2 bases short, with 19 bases between. CDR1 and CDR2 from the germline V gene are SEHNR and FQNEAQ (reference sequence). The CDR3 loop spans 17 amino acids.

This clonotype was observed many times. V usage is TRBV27 and J usage is TRBJ1-4, with a weak D call TRBD1 (5 bases). Germline lookup yields CDR1 MNHEY and CDR2 SMNVEV (reference sequence). The germline V and J ends were trimmed by 3 bases and 7 bases, with 9 bases remaining between them. CDR3 size: 13 residues. In DNA form, the CDR3 reads TGTGCCAGCAGTTTGAGGGGATCTGAAAAACTGTTTTTT. This codes for CASSLRGSEKLFF.

Turning to this clonotype: Just one base apart from a much larger clone, this may be a read error. The rearrangement joins TRBV20-1 to TRBJ2-3, with 7 positions matching TRBD1. CDR1 and CDR2 from the germline V gene are DFQATT and SNEGSKA (reference sequence). This CDR3 comprises 15 residues. The CDR3 nucleotides are TGCAGTGCAACTAGGACAGGCGGTAGCATAGATACGCAGTATTTT. Encoded protein: CSATRTGGSIDTQYF.